This TCR beta chain emerged from a study of tumor-infiltrating lymphocytes in primary liver carcinoma. Study information: Subjects consisted of male and female patients aged 30 to 69 years.

Making TCR beta cDNA involved approximately 480 ng total RNA and a constant-region primer. Three nested multiplex PCR rounds of slightly modified ARM-PCR generated TCR beta libraries. In the first two PCR rounds, TRBV1-TRBV30 forward primers were paired with a C-beta reverse primer, and each round lasted roughly 9 cycles. TCRdb independently ran MiXCR on the multiplex PCR reads; one entry per CDR3 protein. The table has roughly 23,000 distinct CDR3 sequences, around three quarters seen once. Of note for this clonotype: One junction end does not reproduce the germline sequence, and a read error may be involved.

Per germline, CDR1 SGHAT and CDR2 FQDESV (reference sequence). The CDR3 is made up of 16 amino acids. Taking 20-30 mg of unsorted bulk tissue, the authors co-extracted RNA and DNA. This chain connects TRBV11-1 to TRBJ2-1; tentative D call: TRBD2 (5 bases). Input material: liver tumor tissue from sampling region 1. Subset indicated: tumor region T1, superior pole. The origin of this receptor is a man between 40 and 49 years old with primary liver carcinoma and hepatitis B virus infection. CDR3 in DNA: TGTGCCAACAGCTTAGGACCTAGAGGGAGTATTAATGAGCAGTTCTTC. Amino acid sequence: CANSLGPRGSINEQFF.